The 22 T cell receptor beta chains listed next were all sequenced from one sample in a study of T cell changes during pregnancy in multiple sclerosis. Method: immunoSEQ multiplex PCR; TCRdb's copy keeps in-frame clones and lacks some. The repertoire holds more than 55,000 clones, with 85% to 95% as singletons. The starting material was CD8+ T cells from peripheral blood mononuclear cells, obtained in the third trimester of pregnancy. All receptors derive from a female donor with multiple sclerosis, enrolled in a pregnancy study.

The V and J genes are TRBV5-1 and TRBJ2-1; D possibly corresponds to TRBD2 (6 bases). Trimming pared 3 bases from V and 5 bases from J, leaving 18 bases between. Germline CDR1 and CDR2: SGHRS and YFSETQ. This CDR3 comprises 16 residues. CDR3 in amino acids: CASSWPRGRDNNEQFF. CDR3 coding DNA: TGCGCCAGCAGCTGGCCCAGAGGGCGGGATAACAATGAGCAGTTCTTC. Based on the CDR3 plus reference TRBV5-1 and TRBJ2-1, the full variable domain is KAGVTQTPRYLIKTRGQQVTLSCSPISGHRSVSWYQQTPGQGLQFLFEYFSETQRNKGNFPGRFSGRQFSNSRSEMNVSTLELGDSALYLCASSWPRGRDNNEQFFGPGTRLTVL.

The chain joins TRBV4-2 to TRBJ2-7, with 7 bases matching TRBD2. The CDR3 covers 14 residues. Germline CDR1 is LGHNA and CDR2 is YNFKEQ. The CDR3 reads CASGPPGGGYEQYF. The CDR3 DNA sequence: TGTGCTTCCGGACCCCCCGGCGGGGGCTACGAGCAGTACTTC.

A few counts support this clone. The chain joins TRBV19 to TRBJ1-1; TRBD1 agrees at 7 bases. The ends lost 1 base at V and 3 bases at J; junction bases unmatched: 8. CDR1 and CDR2 (germline): LNHDA, SQIVND (reference sequence). The CDR3 loop spans 16 amino acids. This CDR3 reads CASSIGWGQTDTEAFF. CDR3 DNA sequence: TGTGCCAGTAGTATAGGTTGGGGACAGACGGACACTGAAGCTTTCTTT. The variable domain in full, completed from reference TRBV19 and TRBJ1-1, reads DGGITQSPKYLFRKEGQNVTLSCEQNLNHDAMYWYRQDPGQGLRLIYYSQIVNDFQKGDIAEGYSVSREKKESFPLTVTSAQKNPTAFYLCASSIGWGQTDTEAFFGQGTRLTVV.

J is TRBJ1-1 and V is TRBV10-3; TRBD1 might be the D (5 bases). Germline CDR1 reads ENHRY; CDR2 reads SYGVKD. Trimming took off 7 bases at V and 4 bases at J, with 7 bases between the two ends. There are 11 residues in the CDR3. The CDR3 nucleotides are TGTGCCATCACGGGGGGCACTGAAGCTTTCTTT. It translates to CAITGGTEAFF.

The chain has TRBV2 and TRBJ2-7, with a tentative D call TRBD2 (6 bases). The CDR3 consists of 11 residues. Germline-derived CDR1 and CDR2 are SNHLY and FYNNEI. V was cut by 11 bases and J by 4 bases, with 12 bases left in between. As DNA, the CDR3 is TGTGCCGTCAGGAGGGTGTACGAGCAGTACTTC. It is translated as CAVRRVYEQYF.

This clone was observed once. The CDR3, as DNA: TGCGCCAGCAGCCAAGATATACAAACAGGGGGTCGCGGCTATGGCTACACCTTC. Translating gives CASSQDIQTGGRGYGYTF. This rearrangement joins TRBV4-3 to TRBJ1-2; 8 bases map to TRBD1. V gave up 0 bases and J gave up 4 bases; unmatched junction bases: 13. Germline assignment: CDR1 LGHNA and CDR2 YSLEER. The CDR3 spans 18 residues.

The V gene is TRBV27, the J gene TRBJ2-7, with 7 bases fitting TRBD2. Germline CDR1 is MNHEY and CDR2 is SMNVEV (reference sequence). CDR3 length: 15 residues. J was trimmed by 4 bases and V by 4 bases; bases with no gene match: 10. The DNA for the CDR3 is TGTGCCAGCAGTTCCACCTGGGAGGGACCTTACGAGCAGTACTTC. As protein: CASSSTWEGPYEQYF.

The chain is built from TRBV4-2 and TRBJ2-4; 8 bases align to TRBD2. V lost 0 bases to trimming and J lost 7 bases; unmatched junction nucleotides: 5. There are 15 residues in the CDR3. CDR1 and CDR2 from the germline V gene are LGHNA and YNFKEQ. The CDR3 loop is CASSQEPGGPNIQYF. In DNA form, the CDR3 reads TGTGCCAGCAGCCAAGAACCGGGAGGGCCTAACATTCAGTACTTC.

The chain combines TRBV28 with TRBJ2-3; D is possibly TRBD2 (6 bases). CDR1 is MDHEN, CDR2 SYDVKM, per germline. The CDR3 sequence is 17 residues long. V was shortened by 1 base and J by 3 bases, with 17 bases between the two germline ends. The CDR3 coding sequence is TGTGCCAGCAGTTTATTTGGCGGGATACAACTAACAGATACGCAGTATTTT. Its translation: CASSLFGGIQLTDTQYF.

In this sample, this clone turned up once. The J gene is TRBJ2-1, the V gene TRBV27, with 9 bases identical to TRBD2. In germline, CDR1 is MNHEY, CDR2 SMNVEV (reference sequence). J gave up 2 bases and V 2 bases, and 4 bases lay outside the gene matches. There are 16 residues in the CDR3. CDR3 loop: CASSLNSGGPYNEQFF. For the CDR3, the DNA is TGTGCCAGCAGTTTAAATAGCGGGGGACCCTACAATGAGCAGTTCTTC.

This sequence joins TRBV11-2 and TRBJ2-7, with D possibly TRBD1 on 6 matching bases. The CDR3 runs 13 residues. V gave up 5 bases and J gave up 2 bases, with 10 bases separating them. Germline CDR1 is SGHAT and CDR2 is FQNNGV. Here the CDR3 DNA reads TGTGCCAGCAGCCTCACAGGGACCTACGAGCAGTACTTC. Protein sequence: CASSLTGTYEQYF.

The chain employs TRBV19 and TRBJ2-5, with D tentatively TRBD2 (6 bases). Germline CDR1 LNHDA, CDR2 SQIVND (reference sequence). This CDR3 has 14 residues. Trimming pared 2 bases from V and 3 bases from J, leaving 10 bases between. The CDR3 DNA reads TGTGCCAGTAGTATACAGGGAGGAGAAGAGACCCAGTACTTC. This translates into CASSIQGGEETQYF.

The chain uses TRBV11-2 and TRBJ1-5; 7 bases agree with TRBD1. CDR3 size: 16 residues. Germline-derived CDR1 and CDR2 are SGHAT and FQNNGV. Trimming removed 4 bases from V and 4 bases from J; junction bases left unmatched: 10. CDR3 DNA sequence: TGTGCCAGCAGCTACGGACAGGAATTCGCAAATCAGCCCCAGCATTTT. This translates into CASSYGQEFANQPQHF.

The J gene is TRBJ2-2, the V gene TRBV19; 7 bases agree with TRBD2. The V segment lost 3 bases and the J segment 7 bases; nucleotides outside the gene matches: 8. CDR3 length equals 15 residues. Per germline, CDR1 LNHDA and CDR2 SQIVND (reference sequence). The CDR3 spells CASSISWEGIGELFF. CDR3 DNA sequence: TGTGCCAGTAGTATTTCGTGGGAGGGAATCGGGGAGCTGTTTTTT.

Points on this clone: At the DNA level, this CDR3 is encoded by other sequences in the same sample as well. Written as DNA, the CDR3 is TGCGCCAGCAGCTTAGGGACAGGGGGCTACGAGCAGTACTTC. It codes for CASSLGTGGYEQYF. The genes are TRBV5-1 and TRBJ2-7; 11 bases align to TRBD1. Unmatched junction bases numbered 1, after V lost 2 bases and J lost 3 bases. The CDR3 is made up of 14 amino acids. In germline, CDR1 is SGHRS, CDR2 YFSETQ.

This chain joins TRBV19 and TRBJ2-7; D is perhaps TRBD1 (5 bases). Germline CDR1 reads LNHDA; CDR2 reads SQIVND (reference sequence). V was pared by 6 bases and J by 0 bases, with 18 bases between. The length of the CDR3 is 16 residues. The CDR3 DNA sequence: TGTGCCAGTAGCAACCGCCAAGGACACTACTCCTACGAGCAGTACTTC. It encodes CASSNRQGHYSYEQYF.

The CDR3 here is CASSFFGDTGELFF. The DNA for the CDR3 is TGTGCCAGCAGTTTCTTCGGGGACACCGGGGAGCTGTTTTTT. The chain has TRBV27 and TRBJ2-2; possibly TRBD2 for D (5 bases). Germline V gene sequence: CDR1 MNHEY, CDR2 SMNVEV (reference sequence). The CDR3 is 14 residues long. The V end lost 3 bases, the J end lost 3 bases, and 8 bases lay between the germline ends.

About this clone: It is likely a read error, because the conserved phenylalanine at the end of the CDR3 is missing. Because the CDR3's place on the DNA is in doubt, the DNA is left out and the CDR3 is given as listed by TCRdb. The chain combines TRBV23-1 with TRBJ1-1; TRBD1 is taken as the D call from the table, unchecked against the DNA. TRBV23-1 is given ORF status, its function remaining uncertain. The CDR3 has 9 residues if both end residues are counted. The CDR3 here is CASSQSPRD.

This clone has only one observation. The J gene is TRBJ1-1, the V gene TRBV7-9; the match to TRBD1 covers 7 bases. With V trimmed by 5 bases and J by 1 base, 7 bases remained unmatched. The CDR3 is 15 residues long. Germline V CDR1 and CDR2: SEHNR, FQNEAQ (reference sequence). CDR3 sequence: CASSVSTGWNTEAFF. The DNA of the CDR3 is TGTGCCAGCAGCGTATCGACAGGGTGGAACACTGAAGCTTTCTTT.

The rearrangement links TRBV30 to TRBJ1-4; D might be TRBD1 (5 bases). The CDR3 loop spans 16 amino acids. The germline V gene encodes CDR1 GTSNPN and CDR2 SVGIG (reference sequence). V lost 0 bases and J 4 bases, leaving 15 bases between the germline ends. CDR3 in amino acids: CAWSVSQAGHNEKLFF. The CDR3, as DNA: TGTGCCTGGAGTGTATCCCAGGCCGGACATAATGAAAAACTGTTTTTT.

The sample holds one count of this clone. The J gene is TRBJ1-5, the V gene TRBV28; 11 nucleotides agree with TRBD1. Looked up from germline, CDR1 is MDHEN and CDR2 is SYDVKM. CDR3 size: 15 residues. V trimming: 5 bases; J trimming: 7 bases; junction bases outside the gene matches: 7. This CDR3 is CASSPGTGGRQPQHF. CDR3 DNA sequence: TGTGCCAGCAGTCCCGGGACAGGGGGACGACAGCCCCAGCATTTT.

The genes are TRBV28 and TRBJ2-3, with 7 bases lining up with TRBD2. In germline, CDR1 is MDHEN, CDR2 SYDVKM. V lost 4 bases to trimming and J lost 0 bases; unmatched junction nucleotides: 10. This CDR3 contains 17 residues. The CDR3 DNA reads TGTGCCAGCAGTTCCCGAGGCCCAGCGGGGAGCACAGATACGCAGTATTTT. Translated, it gives CASSSRGPAGSTDTQYF. Combining the CDR3 with reference TRBV28 and TRBJ2-3 gives the whole variable domain DVKVTQSSRYLVKRTGEKVFLECVQDMDHENMFWYRQDPGLGLRLIYFSYDVKMKEKGDIPEGYSVSREKKERFSLILESASTNQTSMYLCASSSRGPAGSTDTQYFGPGTRLTVL.